This is a list of T cell receptor beta chains from one sample in a study of vaccination and CD4 T cells after COVID-19. TCRdb recomputed calls from the PCR reads with MiXCR, one row per CDR3 protein. The profile covers fewer than 20,000 distinct CDR3 sequences, with around 47% appearing a single time and 20% taken by the ten largest. No antigen is known for these receptors. Sample: CD4+ T cells from blood, cultured in vitro, taken about 7 months after SARS-CoV-2 vaccination. These receptors all stem from a human donor who had recovered from COVID-19. The CDR3 runs from the conserved cysteine through the conserved F or W. D genes are given only for firm matches. Clone sizes are given selectively: once, few, many, or a class where the clone is expanded.

size: few; V: TRBV6-5; J: TRBJ2-5; D: -; CDR3: CASSSSTTSQETQYF; DNA: TGTGCCAGCAGCTCCTCGACTACAAGCCAAGAGACCCAGTACTTC
size: -; V: TRBV7-9; J: TRBJ2-3; D: -; CDR3: CASSLGSGLGSTDTQYF; DNA: TGTGCCAGCAGCTTAGGAAGTGGGCTTGGTAGCACAGATACGCAGTATTTT
size: few; V: TRBV7-8; J: TRBJ2-5; D: -; CDR3: CASTPIQGMGETQYF; DNA: TGTGCCAGCACCCCCATCCAAGGCATGGGGGAGACCCAGTACTTC
size: -; V: TRBV10-3; J: TRBJ2-1; D: -; CDR3: CAISEGQPYYNEQFF; DNA: TGTGCCATCAGTGAGGGACAACCCTACTACAATGAGCAGTTCTTC
size: few; V: TRBV6-4; J: TRBJ2-3; D: TRBD2; CDR3: CASSAGGETDTQYF; DNA: TGTGCCAGCAGTGCGGGAGGGGAGACAGATACGCAGTATTTT
size: -; V: TRBV18; J: TRBJ2-3; D: TRBD2; CDR3: CASSPGRAGGASTDTQYF; DNA: TGTGCCAGCTCACCGGGCCGTGCCGGGGGGGCCAGCACAGATACGCAGTATTTT
size: -; V: TRBV20-1; J: TRBJ2-1; D: TRBD2; CDR3: CSAISGTNNNEQFF; DNA: TGCAGTGCCATCTCCGGGACTAACAACAATGAGCAGTTCTTC
size: -; V: TRBV20-1; J: TRBJ1-1; D: TRBD1; CDR3: CSAREIPGQGTEAFF; DNA: TGCAGTGCTAGAGAGATCCCGGGACAGGGTACTGAAGCTTTCTTT
size: large; V: TRBV7-2; J: TRBJ2-1; D: -; CDR3: CASSPMERSYNEQFF; DNA: TGTGCCAGCAGCCCAATGGAGCGCTCCTACAATGAGCAGTTCTTC
size: -; V: TRBV11-2; J: TRBJ2-1; D: TRBD1; CDR3: CASTRGTGGFNEQFF; DNA: TGTGCCAGCACTAGAGGGACAGGGGGCTTCAATGAGCAGTTCTTC
size: few; V: TRBV19; J: TRBJ2-5; D: TRBD2; CDR3: CASSTSSGSETQYF; DNA: TGTGCCAGTAGTACTTCTAGCGGGAGTGAGACCCAGTACTTC
size: few; V: TRBV6-4; J: TRBJ2-7; D: -; CDR3: CASSLDVGVYEQYF; DNA: TGTGCCAGCAGCTTAGATGTGGGGGTCTACGAGCAGTACTTC
size: -; V: TRBV6-1; J: TRBJ1-1; D: -; CDR3: CASRDNPNTEAFF; DNA: TGTGCCAGCCGGGACAACCCGAACACTGAAGCTTTCTTT
size: -; V: TRBV19; J: TRBJ1-1; D: -; CDR3: CASSMIDPAGAFF; DNA: TGTGCCAGTAGTATGATCGACCCTGCTGGGGCTTTCTTT
size: -; V: TRBV7-3; J: TRBJ2-3; D: TRBD2; CDR3: CASSPHERGSTDTQYF; DNA: TGTGCCAGCAGCCCACACGAGCGGGGGAGCACAGATACGCAGTATTTT
size: few; V: TRBV11-1; J: TRBJ2-5; D: -; CDR3: CASSSQAETQYF; DNA: TGTGCCAGCAGCTCACAGGCGGAGACCCAGTACTTC
size: large; V: TRBV19; J: TRBJ1-2; D: TRBD1; CDR3: CASTQGRGQGYTF; DNA: TGTGCCAGTACCCAGGGGAGGGGGCAAGGCTACACCTTC
size: -; V: TRBV7-2; J: TRBJ2-1; D: TRBD2; CDR3: CASSLDLTSGAYNEQFF; DNA: TGTGCCAGCAGCTTAGACTTAACTAGCGGAGCCTACAATGAGCAGTTCTTC
size: -; V: TRBV19; J: TRBJ2-1; D: -; CDR3: CASGKSYNEQFF; DNA: TGTGCCAGCGGCAAATCCTACAATGAGCAGTTCTTC
size: -; V: TRBV7-3; J: TRBJ2-1; D: -; CDR3: CASSSLGLANNEQFF; DNA: TGTGCCAGCAGCTCCCTGGGGCTAGCCAACAATGAGCAGTTCTTC
size: few; V: TRBV6-1; J: TRBJ2-7; D: TRBD1; CDR3: CASGKSGQGTEQYF; DNA: TGTGCCAGCGGGAAGTCGGGACAGGGTACCGAGCAGTACTTC
size: few; V: TRBV20-1; J: TRBJ2-5; D: TRBD2; CDR3: CSAGERGETQYF; DNA: TGCAGTGCCGGCGAGCGGGGCGAGACCCAGTACTTC
size: -; V: TRBV7-3; J: TRBJ2-2; D: TRBD1; CDR3: CASSLIGGQLFF; DNA: TGTGCCAGCAGCTTAATAGGGGGCCAGCTGTTTTTT
size: -; V: TRBV5-1; J: TRBJ1-1; D: -; CDR3: CASSRGFRGGTEAFF; DNA: TGCGCCAGCAGCCGGGGTTTCCGGGGCGGAACTGAAGCTTTCTTT
size: few; V: TRBV7-2; J: TRBJ1-2; D: TRBD1; CDR3: CASSKGTGEGYGYTF; DNA: TGTGCCAGCAGCAAAGGGACAGGGGAAGGCTATGGCTACACCTTC
size: few; V: TRBV10-3; J: TRBJ1-2; D: TRBD1; CDR3: CAITSAGGGGPYGYTF; DNA: TGTGCCATCACGTCGGCAGGGGGTGGGGGCCCCTATGGCTACACCTTC
size: -; V: TRBV6-1; J: TRBJ1-2; D: -; CDR3: CASSDGGGLGGYTF; DNA: TGTGCCAGCAGTGACGGGGGCGGTTTAGGGGGCTACACCTTC
size: -; V: TRBV20-1; J: TRBJ1-5; D: -; CDR3: CSGKTGNQPQHF; DNA: TGCAGTGGGAAGACAGGCAATCAGCCCCAGCATTTT
size: -; V: TRBV20-1; J: TRBJ2-7; D: TRBD2; CDR3: CSARDQTSVNYEQYF; DNA: TGCAGTGCTAGAGATCAAACTAGCGTAAACTACGAGCAGTACTTC
size: -; V: TRBV7-9; J: TRBJ2-1; D: -; CDR3: CASSPYEAEQFF; DNA: TGTGCCAGCAGTCCTTATGAGGCTGAGCAGTTCTTC
size: few; V: TRBV20-1; J: TRBJ1-1; D: -; CDR3: CSARQGVWAEAFF; DNA: TGCAGTGCTAGGCAAGGGGTTTGGGCTGAAGCTTTCTTT
size: few; V: TRBV4-3; J: TRBJ1-2; D: -; CDR3: CASSQARPGWGANYGYTF; DNA: TGCGCCAGCAGCCAAGCCCGCCCAGGGTGGGGAGCTAACTATGGCTACACCTTC
size: -; V: TRBV4-3; J: TRBJ1-1; D: -; CDR3: CASSDIWVAPNTEAFF; DNA: TGCGCCAGCAGCGATATCTGGGTTGCACCGAACACTGAAGCTTTCTTT
size: -; V: TRBV7-9; J: TRBJ2-1; D: TRBD1; CDR3: CASSPTTGYEYNEQFF; DNA: TGTGCCAGCAGCCCCACGACAGGGTATGAGTACAATGAGCAGTTCTTC
size: -; V: TRBV7-6; J: TRBJ1-6; D: TRBD1; CDR3: CASSLAWAGGAGDNSPLHF; DNA: TGTGCCAGCAGCTTAGCATGGGCAGGGGGCGCAGGGGATAATTCACCCCTCCACTTT
size: once; V: TRBV5-6; J: TRBJ2-1; D: TRBD2; CDR3: CASSPPRGLAGSYNEQFF; DNA: TGTGCCAGCAGCCCCCCTCGGGGACTAGCGGGGAGTTACAATGAGCAGTTCTTC
size: few; V: TRBV7-9; J: TRBJ1-2; D: TRBD1; CDR3: CASSAGQGQHGYTF; DNA: TGTGCCAGCAGCGCGGGACAGGGACAACATGGCTACACCTTC
size: few; V: TRBV6-5; J: TRBJ2-7; D: -; CDR3: CASSYSSRGGSYEQYF; DNA: TGTGCCAGCAGTTACTCGTCCAGGGGAGGTTCCTACGAGCAGTACTTC
size: -; V: TRBV2; J: TRBJ2-7; D: -; CDR3: CASSANPGPWDEQYF; DNA: TGTGCCAGCAGTGCAAATCCGGGACCCTGGGACGAGCAGTACTTC
size: -; V: TRBV7-2; J: TRBJ1-5; D: -; CDR3: CASSLDLQPQHF; DNA: TGTGCCAGCAGCTTAGATCTTCAGCCCCAGCATTTT
size: -; V: TRBV7-9; J: TRBJ1-2; D: -; CDR3: CASSLALGATYGYTF; DNA: TGTGCCAGCAGCTTGGCCCTCGGGGCCACCTATGGCTACACCTTC
size: few; V: TRBV7-2; J: TRBJ1-6; D: TRBD1; CDR3: CASSLPDRENSPLHF; DNA: TGTGCCAGCAGCTTGCCCGACAGGGAAAATTCACCCCTCCACTTT
size: -; V: TRBV10-3; J: TRBJ2-3; D: -; CDR3: CAISAEHLRSVTDTQYF; DNA: TGTGCCATCAGTGCGGAGCACCTGAGATCCGTAACAGATACGCAGTATTTT
size: few; V: TRBV6-2/TRBV6-3; J: TRBJ2-5; D: -; CDR3: CASSATRGAWETQYF; DNA: TGTGCCAGCAGTGCAACACGGGGAGCTTGGGAGACCCAGTACTTC
size: few; V: TRBV7-2; J: TRBJ2-1; D: TRBD2; CDR3: CASSRTSGTTYNEQFF; DNA: TGTGCCAGCAGCCGGACTAGCGGGACAACCTACAATGAGCAGTTCTTC
size: -; V: TRBV6-1; J: TRBJ2-5; D: -; CDR3: CASSPVGQETQYF; DNA: TGTGCCAGCAGCCCCGTGGGGCAGGAGACCCAGTACTTC
size: -; V: TRBV5-1; J: TRBJ1-5; D: -; CDR3: CASSLDTGEDQPQHF; DNA: TGCGCCAGCAGCTTGGATACGGGAGAGGATCAGCCCCAGCATTTT